The T cell receptor beta chain under discussion was sequenced for a study of blood T cells in healthy people across ages. The study, taken as a whole, reports: More naive CD4+ cells and higher diversity were found in long-lived than in aged donors. The unsorted PBMCs prevented any conclusive comparison of naive versus antigen-experienced cells.

This clonotype was picked up a small number of times. Its antigen is unidentified. Together with a sample-barcoded 5' primer, a J-beta primer mix was included in a second PCR lasting about 7 to 11 cycles. Paired-end reads containing CDR3 totaled no fewer than 3 million for each sample. TCRdb independently ran MiXCR on the 5' RACE reads; one entry per CDR3 protein. The sample has 1.4 million to 1.5 million distinct CDR3 sequences, 42% seen once. The germline CDR1 and CDR2 sequences are MNHNS and SASEGT. Trimming pared 6 bases from V and 2 bases from J, leaving 14 bases between. This CDR3 is 15 amino acids long.

The receptor was isolated from a woman younger than 35 in good health. The chain couples TRBV6-1 to TRBJ1-5, with D possibly being TRBD1 (6 bases). The sample comprised blood. The CDR3 DNA reads TGTGCCAGCAGAACAGGGATGGGGGGCAATCAGCCCCAGCATTTT. This translates into CASRTGMGGNQPQHF.